This T cell receptor (beta chain) emerged from a study of response to subunit inactivated influenza vaccine. Study-level results: Every seasonal influenza vaccination brings in few new T cells, the authors suggested.

TCRdb reanalysed the RT-PCR reads using MiXCR and keeps one entry per CDR3 protein. The sample includes hundreds of thousands of distinct CDR3 sequences, about 25% of them seen just once. The CDR3 totals 12 residues. V was trimmed by 4 bases and J by 7 bases, leaving 10 bases between them. On this clonotype itself: Its antigen is not known.

The input for sequencing was CD4+ T cells sorted from PBMCs, taken approximately 5 days after vaccination. The TCR originated in a man in his forties or fifties who received an inactivated influenza vaccine. This chain uses TRBV12-3 or TRBV12-4 with TRBJ1-2; D is perhaps TRBD1 (5 bases). The CDR3 reads CASSSGTSGYTF. The CDR3 DNA follows: TGTGCCAGCAGTTCGGGGACGAGTGGCTACACCTTC.